The clone carrying this TCR beta chain was counted a few times. The sample is drawn from a study of T-cell memory formation after mild COVID-19. Across the study: There were largely donor-specific TCR clusters.

TCRdb used MiXCR to reprocess the 5' RACE reads, holding one entry per CDR3 protein. The data contain around 340,000 distinct CDR3 sequences, about 13% of them singletons. V lost 7 bases and J 6 bases, leaving 9 bases between the germline ends. This CDR3 has 11 amino acids. Germline V gives CDR1 LNHDA, CDR2 SQIVND (reference sequence). The receptor comes from a man aged 18 to 35 who had mild COVID-19 (a few samples of this study predate the infection). Cell type and time point are not known. The sequenced sample consisted of PBMCs or a T cell subset sorted from them (not recorded which). The chain couples TRBV19 to TRBJ1-1; D may be TRBD1 (6 bases). CDR3 residues: CASTRGPEAFF. CDR3 DNA: TGTGCCAGTACCAGGGGCCCTGAAGCTTTCTTT.